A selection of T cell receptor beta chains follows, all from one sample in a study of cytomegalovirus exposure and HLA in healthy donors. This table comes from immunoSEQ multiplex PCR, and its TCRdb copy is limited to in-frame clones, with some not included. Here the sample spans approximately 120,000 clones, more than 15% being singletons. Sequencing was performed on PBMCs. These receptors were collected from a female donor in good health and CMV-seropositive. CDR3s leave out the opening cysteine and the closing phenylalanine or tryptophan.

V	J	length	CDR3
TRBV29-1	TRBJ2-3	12	SVEGRAHTDTQY
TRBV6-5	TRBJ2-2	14	ASSYSVLQGSGELF
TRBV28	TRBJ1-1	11	ASMGPTNTEAF
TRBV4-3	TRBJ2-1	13	ASSQDLVAYNEQF
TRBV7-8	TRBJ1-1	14	ASRTGQRLFYTEAF
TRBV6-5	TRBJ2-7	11	ASSQQGVYEQY
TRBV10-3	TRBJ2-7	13	ATSGTQPISYEQY
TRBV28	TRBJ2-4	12	ASSSAGGPNIQY
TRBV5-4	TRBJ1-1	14	ASSWPGQGAFTEAF
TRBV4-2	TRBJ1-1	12	ASSPPDRDTEAF
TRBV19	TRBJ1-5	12	ASTDRGLFQPQH
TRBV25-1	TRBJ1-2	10	ASSEQGFGYT
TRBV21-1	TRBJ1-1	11	ASSKVVNTEAF
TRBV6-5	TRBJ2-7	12	ASRYRDRVYEQY
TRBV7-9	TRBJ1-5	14	ASSLWRTGGNQPQH
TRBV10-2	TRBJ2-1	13	ASGGIAGGPGEQF
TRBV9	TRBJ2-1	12	ASSVAPFYNEQF
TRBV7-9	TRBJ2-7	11	ASTAYVGGEQY
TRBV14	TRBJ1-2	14	ASSLRVGKHNYGYT
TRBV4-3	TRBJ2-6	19	ASSQDSTPGGSSSGANVLT
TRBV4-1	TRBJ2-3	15	ASSRKGTSGRTDTQY
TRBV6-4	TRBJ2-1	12	ASSERTRVGEQF
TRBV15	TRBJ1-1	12	ATSKGRGGTEAF
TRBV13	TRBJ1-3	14	ASSLFRLSAGNTIY
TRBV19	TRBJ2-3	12	ASSFSATVDTQY
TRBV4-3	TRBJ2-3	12	ASSQGTPSNTQY
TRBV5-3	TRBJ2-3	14	ARSLVSRLATDTQY
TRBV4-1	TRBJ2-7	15	ASSHILTGKSSYEQY
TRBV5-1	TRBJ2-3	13	ASSFRTSGEGTQY
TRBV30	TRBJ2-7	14	AWRAGTPVPLLEQY
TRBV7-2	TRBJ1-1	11	ASSFSYKTEAF
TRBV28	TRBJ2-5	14	ASSPLLAGSQETQY
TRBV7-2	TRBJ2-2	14	ASSLAGVALPGELF
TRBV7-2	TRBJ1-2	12	ASSSQQGYYGYT
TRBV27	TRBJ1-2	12	ASSFSTGLGGYT
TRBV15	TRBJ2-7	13	ATSRDRRAGYEQY